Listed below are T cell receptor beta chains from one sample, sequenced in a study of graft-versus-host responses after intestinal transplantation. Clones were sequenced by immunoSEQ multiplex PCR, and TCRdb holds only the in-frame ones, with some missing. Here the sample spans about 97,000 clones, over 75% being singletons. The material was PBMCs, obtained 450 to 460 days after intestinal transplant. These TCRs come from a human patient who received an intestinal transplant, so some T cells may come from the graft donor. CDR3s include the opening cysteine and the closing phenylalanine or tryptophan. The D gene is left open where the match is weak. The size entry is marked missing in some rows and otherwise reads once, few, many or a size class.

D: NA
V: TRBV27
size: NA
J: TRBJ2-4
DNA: TGTGCCAGCAGGCCAGGAGGCCGCCTAAACATTCAGTACTTC
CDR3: CASRPGGRLNIQYF

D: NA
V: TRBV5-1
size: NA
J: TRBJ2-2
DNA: TGCGCCAGCAGCCCCCCCGGGACACCGAACACCGGGGAGCTGTTTTTT
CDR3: CASSPPGTPNTGELFF

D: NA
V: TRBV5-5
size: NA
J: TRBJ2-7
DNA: TGTGCCAGCAGGGACGGAGTAGCCTACGAGCAGTACTTC
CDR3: CASRDGVAYEQYF

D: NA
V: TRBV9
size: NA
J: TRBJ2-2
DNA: TGTGCCAGCAGCGTAGAGGGGACTTCCTCGTCCAGGGGGGAGCTGTTTTTT
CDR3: CASSVEGTSSSRGELFF

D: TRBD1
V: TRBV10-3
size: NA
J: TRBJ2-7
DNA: TGTGCCACGACAGGGGCCCCCTACGAGCAGTACTTC
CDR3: CATTGAPYEQYF

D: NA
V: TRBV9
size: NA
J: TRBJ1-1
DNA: TGTGCCAGCAGCGTAGTTGGAGGGATGAACACTGAAGCTTTCTTT
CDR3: CASSVVGGMNTEAFF

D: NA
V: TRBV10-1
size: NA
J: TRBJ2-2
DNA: TGCGCCAGCAGTAGTGACACCGGGGAGCTGTTTTTT
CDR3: CASSSDTGELFF

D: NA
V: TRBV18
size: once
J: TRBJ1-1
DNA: TGTGCCAGCTCACCAGGGAGGTTAGGGGGGAACACTGAAGCTTTCTTT
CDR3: CASSPGRLGGNTEAFF

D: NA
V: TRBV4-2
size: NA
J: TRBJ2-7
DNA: TGTGCCAGCAGCCAAGATCGACAGTCCAACTACGAGCAGTACTTC
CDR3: CASSQDRQSNYEQYF

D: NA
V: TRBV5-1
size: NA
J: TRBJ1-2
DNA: TGCGCCAGCAGCTTGTACCCCACGGACACTGGCTACACCTTC
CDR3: CASSLYPTDTGYTF

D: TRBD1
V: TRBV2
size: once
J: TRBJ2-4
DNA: TGTGCCAGCAACGACAGGGGGGCTGCCAAAAACATTCAGTACTTC
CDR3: CASNDRGAAKNIQYF

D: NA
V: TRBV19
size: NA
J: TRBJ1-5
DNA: TGTGCCAGTAGTATAGATCTCGCCTATAGCAATCAGCCCCAGCATTTT
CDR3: CASSIDLAYSNQPQHF

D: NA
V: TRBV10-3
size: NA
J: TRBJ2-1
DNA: TGTGCCATCAGGGTGGGGGGTGAGCAGTTCTTC
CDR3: CAIRVGGEQFF

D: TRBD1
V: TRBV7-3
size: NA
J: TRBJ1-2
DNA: TGTGCCAGCAGCTTAACGCCTTTTGACAGGGGGTTGGATGGCTACACCTTC
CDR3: CASSLTPFDRGLDGYTF

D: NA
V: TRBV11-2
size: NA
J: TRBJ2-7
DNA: TGTGCCAGCAGCGGTAAATACGAGCAGTACTTC
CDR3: CASSGKYEQYF

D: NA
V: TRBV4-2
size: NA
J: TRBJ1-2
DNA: TGTGCCAGCAGCCAAGGAGAGGGGTTGGGGGCTAACTATGGCTACACCTTC
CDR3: CASSQGEGLGANYGYTF

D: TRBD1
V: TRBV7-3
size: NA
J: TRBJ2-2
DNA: TGTGCCAGCAGCTTAATCTCAGGGGGCAACACCGGGGAGCTGTTTTTT
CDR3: CASSLISGGNTGELFF

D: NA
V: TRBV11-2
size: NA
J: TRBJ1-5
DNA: TGTGCCAGCAGCCGGGACGGGAATCAGCCCCAGCATTTT
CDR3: CASSRDGNQPQHF

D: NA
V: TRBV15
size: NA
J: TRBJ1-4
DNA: TGTGCCACCAGCAGAGATCAGACCAAACGAGGTTTGCCGACTAATGAAAAACTGTTTTTT
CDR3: CATSRDQTKRGLPTNEKLFF

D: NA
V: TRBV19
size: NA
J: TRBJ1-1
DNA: TGTGCCAGTAGCGACAGTCTCTACACTGAAGCTTTCTTT
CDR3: CASSDSLYTEAFF

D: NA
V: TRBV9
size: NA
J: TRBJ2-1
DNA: TGTGCCAGCAGCGTATCTAATGAGCAGTTCTTC
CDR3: CASSVSNEQFF

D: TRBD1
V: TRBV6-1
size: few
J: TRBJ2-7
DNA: TGTGCCAGCATCAACGAGGACAGGGGTGGCGAGCAGTACTTC
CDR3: CASINEDRGGEQYF

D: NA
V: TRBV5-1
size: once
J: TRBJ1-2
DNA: TGCGCCAGCAGCCCAGACCTAGGACGGGACTATGGCTACACCTTC
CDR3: CASSPDLGRDYGYTF

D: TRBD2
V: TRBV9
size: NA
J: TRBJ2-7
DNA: TGTGCCAGCAGCCCCACTAGCGGGTTCAGCTACGAGCAGTACTTC
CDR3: CASSPTSGFSYEQYF

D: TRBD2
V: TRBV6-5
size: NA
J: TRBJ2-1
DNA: TGTGCCAGCAGTTACAGTCTAGCGGGCGCATACAATGAGCAGTTCTTC
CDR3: CASSYSLAGAYNEQFF

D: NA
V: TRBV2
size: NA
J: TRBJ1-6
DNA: TGTGCCAGCAGTTATACAGGGCTAGGTTCACCCCTCCACTTT
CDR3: CASSYTGLGSPLHF

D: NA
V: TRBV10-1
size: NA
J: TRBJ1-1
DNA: TGCGCCAGCAGTGAGTCGAGCCGGGCTGAAGCTTTCTTT
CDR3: CASSESSRAEAFF

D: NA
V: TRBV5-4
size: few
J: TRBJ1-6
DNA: TGTGCCAGCAGCTTGCCGGGAGATTCACCCCTCCACTTT
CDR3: CASSLPGDSPLHF

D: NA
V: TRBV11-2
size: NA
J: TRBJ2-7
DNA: TGTGCCAGCAGCTTAGAGGGAGGCGGTCTCGCGGACTACGAGCAGTACTTC
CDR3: CASSLEGGGLADYEQYF

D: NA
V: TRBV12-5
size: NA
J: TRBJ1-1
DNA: TGTGCTAGTGGTTTCGTCATACCCACGACGGGGAACACTGAAGCTTTCTTT
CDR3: CASGFVIPTTGNTEAFF

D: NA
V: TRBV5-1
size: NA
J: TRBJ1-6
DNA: TGCGCCAGCAGCTTGGGGTGGGGGGACATGAATTCACCCCTCCACTTT
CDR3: CASSLGWGDMNSPLHF

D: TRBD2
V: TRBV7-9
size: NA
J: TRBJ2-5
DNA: TGTGCCAGCATACGGGGACTAGCGGGATTCCATGAGACCCAGTACTTC
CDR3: CASIRGLAGFHETQYF

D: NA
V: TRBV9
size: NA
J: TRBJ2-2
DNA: TGTGCCAGCAGCGGGGGGGCCTCGAACACCGGGGAGCTGTTTTTT
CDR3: CASSGGASNTGELFF

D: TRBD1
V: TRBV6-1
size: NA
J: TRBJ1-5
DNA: TGTGCCAGCAGTGCCCAGGGACAGGGGAACCAGCCCCAGCATTTT
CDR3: CASSAQGQGNQPQHF

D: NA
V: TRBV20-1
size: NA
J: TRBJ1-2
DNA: TGCAGTGCTAGGGCCTATGGCTACACCTTC
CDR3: CSARAYGYTF

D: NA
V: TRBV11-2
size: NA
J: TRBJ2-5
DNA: TGTGCCAGCAGCCCCGGCGGGACGTACCAAGAGACCCAGTACTTC
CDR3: CASSPGGTYQETQYF

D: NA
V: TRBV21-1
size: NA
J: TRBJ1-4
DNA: TGTGCCAGCAGCAAAGGGACAGCAACTAATGAAAAACTGTTTTTT
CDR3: CASSKGTATNEKLFF

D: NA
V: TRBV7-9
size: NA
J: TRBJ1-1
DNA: TGTGCCAGCAGCTTAGTCTGGGGCACTGAAGCTTTCTTT
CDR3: CASSLVWGTEAFF

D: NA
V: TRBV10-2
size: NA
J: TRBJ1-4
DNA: TGCGCCGCAAGGGGCGAAAAACTGTTTTTT
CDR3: CAARGEKLFF

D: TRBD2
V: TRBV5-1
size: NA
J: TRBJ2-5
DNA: TGCGCCAGCAGCCCTACCAGGACTAGCGGAGAGACCCAGTACTTC
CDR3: CASSPTRTSGETQYF

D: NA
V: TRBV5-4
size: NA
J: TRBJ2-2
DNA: TGTGCCAGCAGCCACCCCGGGGGCACCGGGGAGCTGTTTTTT
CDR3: CASSHPGGTGELFF

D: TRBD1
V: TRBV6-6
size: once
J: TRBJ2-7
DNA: TGTGCCAGCAGTTACTGGACAGGGGCCTACGAGCAGTACTTC
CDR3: CASSYWTGAYEQYF

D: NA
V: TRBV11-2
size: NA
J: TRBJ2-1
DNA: TGTGCCAGCAGCTCACAGCGGCCGGATGAGCAGTTCTTC
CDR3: CASSSQRPDEQFF

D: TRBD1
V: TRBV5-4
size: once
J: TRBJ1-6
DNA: TGTGCCAGCAGCTTCATCGGACAGGCTAATTCACCCCTCCACTTT
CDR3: CASSFIGQANSPLHF

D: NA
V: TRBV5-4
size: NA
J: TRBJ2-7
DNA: TGTGCCAGCAGCCTGGGGCCGGAGGACGAGCAGTACTTC
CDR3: CASSLGPEDEQYF